The 5 T cell receptor beta chains reported below all come from one sample, sequenced in a study of OX40 agonist ivuxolimab in advanced cancers. Profiled with immunoSEQ multiplex PCR; TCRdb holds only in-frame clones, not every one. This sample has 77,000 or so clones, with around 87% found just once. The input for sequencing was CD4+ or CD8+ T cells sorted from blood, taken in a trial of the OX40 agonist ivuxolimab. The receptors here all came from an adult with an advanced solid tumor such as melanoma, head and neck, liver or kidney cancer.

This sequence joins TRBV28 and TRBJ2-1, with D perhaps TRBD1 or TRBD2 (5 bases each). From germline, CDR1 is MDHEN and CDR2 SYDVKM. The CDR3 loop spans 14 amino acids. V lost 10 bases and J lost 6, with 19 bases in between. CDR3 bases: TGTGCCACCACAAGGGGACGGAGTATCAATGAGCAGTTCTTC. Amino acids: CATTRGRSINEQFF.

The chain recombines TRBV5-4 with TRBJ2-5, with D possibly TRBD2 on 5 matching bases. V lost 1 base and J 4 bases, leaving 14 bases between the germline ends. The CDR3 loop spans 15 amino acids. CDR1 is SGHNT, CDR2 YYREEE, per germline (reference sequence). In nucleotides, the CDR3 is TGTGCCAGCAGCTTGCCAGGCGCTAGCATAGAGACCCAGTACTTC. It specifies CASSLPGASIETQYF.

The sample holds one count of this clone. The CDR3: CASSLDTLSEQFF. The DNA for the CDR3 is TGTGCCAGCAGCTTAGATACTTTGAGTGAGCAGTTCTTC. The chain combines TRBV7-2 with TRBJ2-1; D is ambiguous. Trimming removed 1 base from V and 9 bases from J, with 10 bases in between. Germline CDR1 and CDR2: SGHTA and FQGNSA. This CDR3 comprises 13 residues.

This clone appeared a few times. The rearrangement uses TRBV4-3 and TRBJ2-1, with 10 bases fitting TRBD2. This CDR3 is built from 15 residues. Per the germline V gene, CDR1 is LGHNA and CDR2 is YSLEER. J was trimmed by 8 bases and V by 2 bases; bases with no gene match: 6. CDR3 protein: CASSQKASGGDEQFF. The DNA of the CDR3 is TGCGCCAGCAGCCAAAAGGCTAGCGGGGGCGATGAGCAGTTCTTC.

V usage is TRBV11-3 and J usage is TRBJ1-1; D is uncertain. Trimming cost V 2 bases and J 0 bases, with 4 bases left between them. There are 13 residues in the CDR3. Per the germline V gene, CDR1 is SGHNT and CDR2 is YENEEA. The CDR3 loop reads CASSLTVNTEAFF. CDR3 sequence (DNA): TGTGCCAGCAGCTTAACCGTGAACACTGAAGCTTTCTTT.